The text below deals with one T cell receptor beta chain. The source of the sample is a study of blood T cell repertoires in COVID-19. Across the whole study: PBMCs, B-cell-depleted T cells, or T cells provided the cDNA or gDNA that made up the material.

Authors' methods: Amplified reference gene primers provided the basis for estimating nucleated cell counts. Sequencing used immunoSEQ multiplex PCR; TCRdb keeps in-frame clones, though not all of them. The V and J calls and the clone size are those of that table, but D and trimming were determined from the DNA. The sample contains about 200,000 clones, approximately 90% of which appear only once. The germline V gene encodes CDR1 KGHSH and CDR2 LQKENI. CDR3 length equals 14 residues. J gave up 4 bases and V 6 bases, and 4 bases lay outside the gene matches. The genes are TRBV18 and TRBJ1-4; 8 nucleotides agree with TRBD1. This TCR was sampled from a human donor in a cohort sampled during active COVID-19. The source material was peripheral blood. The CDR3 DNA reads TGTGCCAGCTCGTCAGGGGGCGTTAATGAAAAACTGTTTTTT. It codes for CASSSGGVNEKLFF.